This T cell receptor (beta chain) was identified in a study of blood T cell repertoires in COVID-19. Across the study: The United States, Italy and Spain were the sources of the acute and convalescent COVID-19 samples. T cells, B-cell-depleted T cells, or PBMCs supplied cDNA or gDNA.

In the source study's methods: Using reference gene primer amplification, nucleated cell counts were estimated. Sequenced by immunoSEQ multiplex PCR; TCRdb stores in-frame clones only, minus some. V, J and clone size reflect that table, while D and trimming were determined from the DNA. The sample holds 100,000 to 150,000 clones, approximately 81% seen once. The CDR3 consists of 15 residues. Germline CDR1 reads DFQATT; CDR2 reads SNEGSKA (reference sequence). V was clipped by 3 bases and J by 0 bases; unmatched bases: 5. The sequence was obtained from a man between 60 and 70 years old with acute or convalescent COVID-19. The rearrangement links TRBV20-1 to TRBJ1-2, with 9 bases that match TRBD1. The sample comprised peripheral blood. CDR3 coding DNA: TGCAGTGCTAGTTCTACAGGGGGCTCTAACTATGGCTACACCTTC. It specifies CSASSTGGSNYGYTF.